This TCR beta chain was captured in a study of blood T cell repertoires in COVID-19. Study details: COVID-19 samples, acute and convalescent, were from the United States, Italy and Spain. The cDNA or gDNA used as material had been derived from T cells, B-cell-depleted T cells, or PBMCs.

Sequencing used immunoSEQ multiplex PCR; TCRdb keeps in-frame clones, though not all of them. The sample records fewer than 600,000 clones, roughly nine tenths being singletons. Trimming pared 1 base from V and 4 bases from J, leaving 5 bases between. CDR3 length: 12 amino acids. The germline V gene has CDR1 SGHAT and CDR2 FQNNGV. Sample: peripheral blood. This TCR was recovered from a man between 18 and 29 years old with COVID-19, enrolled during active disease. This rearrangement joins TRBV11-2 to TRBJ2-7; D remains ambiguous. CDR3 amino acids: CASSLGRYEQYF. CDR3 nucleotide sequence: TGTGCCAGCAGCTTAGGGCGGTACGAGCAGTACTTC.